The sequence of this T cell receptor (beta chain) was determined in a study of cytomegalovirus exposure and HLA in healthy donors. Points on this clone: Its antigen remains unidentified.

The PCR was carried out with 60 Vbeta primers and 13 Jbeta primers. The repertoire was sequenced with immunoSEQ multiplex PCR; TCRdb's copy has only in-frame clones and lacks some. Among fewer than 120,000 clones listed, 79% were seen once. Study-wide findings and caveats: About 87% or about 30% of the time was how often most TCR beta V segments were productive, according to an earlier analysis. CMV serostatus was the only recorded immune exposure for donors. A later analysis linked a missense DCLRE1C variant to TCR beta V- and J-gene trimming.

This CDR3 is 15 amino acids long. Germline V gene data show CDR1 as MNHNS and CDR2 as SASEGT. V was pared by 5 bases and J by 0 bases, with 12 bases between. Participants comprised healthy donors of bone marrow. The rearrangement uses TRBV6-1 and TRBJ2-3; D may be TRBD2 (6 bases). This clonotype originated in a man under 40 in good health and CMV-seropositive. Material: PBMCs. The CDR3 here is CASSIAVASTDTQYF. The CDR3 nucleotides read TGTGCCAGCAGTATAGCGGTTGCTAGCACAGATACGCAGTATTTT.